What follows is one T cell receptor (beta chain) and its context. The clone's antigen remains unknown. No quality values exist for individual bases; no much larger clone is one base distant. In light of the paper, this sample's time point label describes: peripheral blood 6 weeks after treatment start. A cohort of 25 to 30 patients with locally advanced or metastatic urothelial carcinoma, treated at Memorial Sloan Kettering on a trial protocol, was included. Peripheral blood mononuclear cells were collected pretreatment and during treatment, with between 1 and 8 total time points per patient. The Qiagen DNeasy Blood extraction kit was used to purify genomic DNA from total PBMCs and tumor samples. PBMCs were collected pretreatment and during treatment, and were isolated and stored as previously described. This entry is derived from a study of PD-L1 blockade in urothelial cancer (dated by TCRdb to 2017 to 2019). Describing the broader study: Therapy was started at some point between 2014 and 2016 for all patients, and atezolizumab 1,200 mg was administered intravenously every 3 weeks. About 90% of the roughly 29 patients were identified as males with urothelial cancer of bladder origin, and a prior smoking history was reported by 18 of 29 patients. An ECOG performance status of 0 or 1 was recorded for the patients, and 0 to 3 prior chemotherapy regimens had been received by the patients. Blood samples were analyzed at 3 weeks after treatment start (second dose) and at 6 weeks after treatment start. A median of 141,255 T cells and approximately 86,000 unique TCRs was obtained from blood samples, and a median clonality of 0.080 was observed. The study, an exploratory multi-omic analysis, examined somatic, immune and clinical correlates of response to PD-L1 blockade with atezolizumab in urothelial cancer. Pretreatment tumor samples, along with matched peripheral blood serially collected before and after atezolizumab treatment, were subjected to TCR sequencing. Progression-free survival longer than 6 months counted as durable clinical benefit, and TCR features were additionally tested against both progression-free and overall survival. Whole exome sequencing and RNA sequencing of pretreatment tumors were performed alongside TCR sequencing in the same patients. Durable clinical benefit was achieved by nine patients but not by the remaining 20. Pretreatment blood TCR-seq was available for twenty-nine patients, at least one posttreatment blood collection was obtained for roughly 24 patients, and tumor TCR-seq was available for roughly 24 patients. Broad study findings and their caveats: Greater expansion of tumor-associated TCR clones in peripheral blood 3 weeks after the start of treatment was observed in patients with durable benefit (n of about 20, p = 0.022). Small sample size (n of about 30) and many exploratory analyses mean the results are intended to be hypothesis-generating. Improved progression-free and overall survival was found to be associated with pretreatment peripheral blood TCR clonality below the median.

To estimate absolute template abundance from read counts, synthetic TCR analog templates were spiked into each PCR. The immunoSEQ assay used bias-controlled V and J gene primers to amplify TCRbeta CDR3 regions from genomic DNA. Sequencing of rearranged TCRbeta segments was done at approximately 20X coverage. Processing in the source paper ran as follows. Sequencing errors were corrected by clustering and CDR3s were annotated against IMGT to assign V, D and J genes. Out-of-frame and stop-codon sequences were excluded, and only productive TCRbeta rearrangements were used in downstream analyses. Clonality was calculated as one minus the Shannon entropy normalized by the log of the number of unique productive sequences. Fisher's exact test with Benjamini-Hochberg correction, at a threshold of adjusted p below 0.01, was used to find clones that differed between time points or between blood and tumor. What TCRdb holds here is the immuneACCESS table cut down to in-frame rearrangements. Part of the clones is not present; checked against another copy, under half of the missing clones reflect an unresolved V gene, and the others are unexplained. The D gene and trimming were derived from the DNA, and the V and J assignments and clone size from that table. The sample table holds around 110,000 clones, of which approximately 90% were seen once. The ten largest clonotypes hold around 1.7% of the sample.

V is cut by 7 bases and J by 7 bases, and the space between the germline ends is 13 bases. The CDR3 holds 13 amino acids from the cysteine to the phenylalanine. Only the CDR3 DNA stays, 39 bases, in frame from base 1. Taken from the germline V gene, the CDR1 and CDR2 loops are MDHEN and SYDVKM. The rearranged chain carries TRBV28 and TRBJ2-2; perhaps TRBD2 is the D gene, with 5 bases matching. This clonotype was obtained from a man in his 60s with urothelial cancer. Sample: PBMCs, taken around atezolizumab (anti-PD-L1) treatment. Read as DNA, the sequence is TGTGCCAGCACTGAGGGCGTGGGCGGGGAGCTGTTTTTT. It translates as CASTEGVGGELFF.